Following are 27 T cell receptor beta chains from one sample sequenced in a study of monozygotic twins with inflammatory bowel disease (dated 2019 in TCRdb). To prepare the library, 5' RACE was applied. Data came from an Illumina HiSeq 2500. After reprocessing by TCRdb, each CDR3 protein sequence is one entry, and no DNA is given. This sample's table carries around 450,000 distinct CDR3 sequences. About 2.2% of the sample rests with the top ten. The material sequenced was blood. Source of these receptors: a human donor with ulcerative colitis or Crohn's disease, or a healthy co-twin of an affected twin (not recorded which).

The chain combines TRBV12-3 or TRBV12-4 with TRBJ1-2; as DNA is missing, the TRBD1 call by TCRdb cannot be tested. The CDR3 length is 15 residues. Here the CDR3 reads CASSPRQGGGYGYTF.

The chain combines TRBV6-1 with TRBJ2-2; as DNA is missing, the TRBD1 call by TCRdb cannot be tested. The CDR3 has 14 amino acids. Germline CDR1 MNHNS, CDR2 SASEGT. The CDR3 protein is CASSVEQGTGELFF.

The chain is built from TRBV5-1 and TRBJ2-2; TCRdb picks TRBD1, but there is no DNA to check that call. The CDR3 runs to 14 residues. CDR1 and CDR2 (germline): SGHRS, YFSETQ. CDR3 residues: CASSLATGSGELFF.

The V call is TRBV6-4, the J call TRBJ2-2; with no DNA, the TCRdb D assignment of TRBD1 cannot be verified. Germline V gene sequence: CDR1 MRHNA, CDR2 SNTAGT. The CDR3 contains 15 residues. CDR3: CASSEGAGSTGELFF.

The V call is TRBV19, the J call TRBJ1-4. Looked up from germline, CDR1 is LNHDA and CDR2 is SQIVND (reference sequence). CDR3 length: 13 residues. CDR3 loop: CASRAGFNEKLFF.

V and J are TRBV4-2 and TRBJ1-1; TCRdb calls TRBD1, which cannot be checked without DNA. The germline V gene has CDR1 LGHNA and CDR2 YNFKEQ. The CDR3 runs 16 residues. CDR3 protein: CASSQDSGTGNTEAFF.

The gene calls are TRBV28 and TRBJ2-7; the D call of TRBD1 rests on TCRdb alone, since no DNA is present to check it. The CDR3 length is 12 residues. The V gene's germline CDR1 is MDHEN and CDR2 SYDVKM. CDR3 amino acids: CASRDRDYGQYF.

The rearrangement links TRBV27 to TRBJ2-1; TCRdb's D call of TRBD1 is untestable without DNA. CDR3 length: 17 residues. The germline gives CDR1 MNHEY, CDR2 SMNVEV (reference sequence). This chain's CDR3 is CASSLRGWGHAYNEQFF.

This chain joins TRBV18 and TRBJ2-5. Looked up from germline, CDR1 is KGHSH and CDR2 is LQKENI. The CDR3 runs to 12 residues. CDR3 region: CASSPNQETQYF.

The gene calls are TRBV7-6 and TRBJ2-7; TCRdb lists TRBD1, though no DNA is available to test this call. Germline V gene sequence: CDR1 SGHVS, CDR2 FNYEAQ. The CDR3 is made up of 14 amino acids. The CDR3 sequence is CASSLDPGVREQYF.

The rearrangement links TRBV20-1 to TRBJ2-1; TCRdb outputs TRBD1, but without DNA this stays unchecked. Germline V lookup: CDR1 DFQATT, CDR2 SNEGSKA (reference sequence). This CDR3 is built from 14 residues. This chain's CDR3 is CSASGGQGVSEQFF.

This chain connects TRBV7-9 to TRBJ2-7; TCRdb picks TRBD1, but there is no DNA to check that call. The CDR3 has 16 amino acids. Germline loops: CDR1 SEHNR, CDR2 FQNEAQ (reference sequence). The CDR3 spells CASSYRDSLGSYEQYF.

The rearrangement links TRBV10-3 to TRBJ2-1; TCRdb proposes TRBD2, but this gene call is untestable without DNA. Per germline, CDR1 ENHRY and CDR2 SYGVKD. This CDR3 spans 14 amino acids. The chain's CDR3 is CATVFSGVYNEQFF.

The gene calls are TRBV19 and TRBJ1-5; the TRBD1 assignment by TCRdb is unverifiable without DNA. CDR3 length equals 12 residues. Germline lookup yields CDR1 LNHDA and CDR2 SQIVND (reference sequence). The CDR3 reads CASSGDRRGQHF.

V is TRBV3-1 and J is TRBJ2-7; the TCRdb D gene call, TRBD2, has no DNA to confirm it. The length of the CDR3 is 14 residues. Per the germline V gene, CDR1 is LGHDT and CDR2 is YNNKEL (reference sequence). The CDR3 here is CASSPGLVGVEQYF.

This sequence joins TRBV5-1 and TRBJ2-1. CDR1 is SGHRS, CDR2 YFSETQ, per germline. CDR3 size: 15 residues. CDR3 protein: CASSTTVTPYNEQFF.

The chain couples TRBV6-5 to TRBJ1-3; TCRdb reports TRBD1, a call that lacks DNA to check it against. The CDR3 has 14 amino acids. Germline V lookup: CDR1 MNHEY, CDR2 SVGAGI. The CDR3 loop is CASSYRGTGNTIYF.

The V gene is TRBV28, the J gene TRBJ2-1; TCRdb indicates TRBD1, and absent DNA this call remains unverified. Germline CDR1 is MDHEN and CDR2 is SYDVKM. The CDR3 has 15 residues. CDR3 sequence reads: CASSLGGIRHNEQFF.

V is TRBV20-1 and J is TRBJ2-5; the TCRdb D gene call, TRBD2, has no DNA to confirm it. Looked up from germline, CDR1 is DFQATT and CDR2 is SNEGSKA (reference sequence). The CDR3 has 14 residues. CDR3 amino acids: CSARSGTYQETQYF.

V and J are TRBV2 and TRBJ2-1; the TCRdb D gene call, TRBD1, has no DNA to confirm it. The V gene's germline CDR1 is SNHLY and CDR2 FYNNEI. The CDR3 is made up of 15 amino acids. CDR3 sequence reads: CASTIQDRGKNEQFF.

The gene calls are TRBV21-1 and TRBJ2-1. TRBV21-1 is annotated as a pseudogene. The CDR3 is 12 residues long. This CDR3 is CASILNIDEQFF.

The chain joins TRBV20-1 to TRBJ2-1; TCRdb gives TRBD2 as the D gene, but with no DNA this cannot be confirmed. Germline CDR1 and CDR2: DFQATT and SNEGSKA (reference sequence). This CDR3 is built from 16 residues. The CDR3: CSARAGGLAGWDEQFF.

This chain connects TRBV4-1 to TRBJ1-5. The CDR3 spans 14 residues. The V gene's germline CDR1 is MGHRA and CDR2 YSYEKL. The CDR3 loop is CASSQDPGDQPQHF.

The chain has TRBV29-1 and TRBJ2-6; TCRdb names TRBD1, which stays unverified in the absence of DNA. The CDR3 totals 15 residues. Per the germline V gene, CDR1 is SQVTM and CDR2 is ANQGSEA. CDR3 region: CSVATGNSGANVLTF.

This chain uses TRBV4-2 with TRBJ2-3; TCRdb selects TRBD2, and the lack of DNA leaves this call unchecked. Germline CDR1 LGHNA, CDR2 YNFKEQ. CDR3 size: 15 residues. This CDR3 is CASSLNGGTGDTQYF.

This sequence joins TRBV7-2 and TRBJ2-2; TCRdb picks TRBD2, but there is no DNA to check that call. Germline CDR1 and CDR2: SGHTA and FQGNSA. The CDR3 loop spans 17 amino acids. The CDR3 spells CASSFQGLAVNTGELFF.

This rearrangement joins TRBV9 to TRBJ2-1; no DNA is available, so the TRBD1 call from TCRdb remains unchecked. CDR1 and CDR2 (germline): SGDLS, YYNGEE. CDR3 length: 15 amino acids. CDR3 loop: CASSVANPTGGEQFF.